This T cell receptor beta chain was documented in a study of blood T cell repertoires in COVID-19. Study details: Whether acute or convalescent, the COVID-19 samples came from the United States, Italy and Spain. PBMCs, B-cell-depleted T cells, or T cells were the source of the cDNA or gDNA that made up the material.

This clone occurred a few times. Per the original methods: Reference gene primer amplification gave estimated nucleated cell counts. Profiling relied on immunoSEQ multiplex PCR, and the TCRdb table lists in-frame clones only, not all of them. From that table come the V and J calls and clone size; the DNA was used to work out D and trimming. The sample carries over 60,000 clones, roughly 82% recorded once. The CDR3 consists of 16 residues. The V segment lost 3 bases and the J segment 5 bases; nucleotides outside the gene matches: 4. CDR1 KGHSH and CDR2 LQKENI come from the germline V gene. Sequenced sample: peripheral blood. The source is a man older than 75 with active COVID-19. The chain combines TRBV18 with TRBJ2-1; 13 nucleotides agree with TRBD2. In DNA form, the CDR3 reads TGTGCCAGCTCACCCGAACTAGCGGGAGGGAACAATGAGCAGTTCTTC. This encodes CASSPELAGGNNEQFF. Full variable domain (rest looked up from reference TRBV18 and TRBJ2-1): NAGVMQNPRHLVRRRGQEARLRCSPMKGHSHVYWYRQLPEEGLKFMVYLQKENIIDESGMPKERFSAEFPKEGPSILRIQQVVRGDSAAYFCASSPELAGGNNEQFFGPGTRLTVL.